This is a list of T cell receptor beta chains from one sample in a study of blood T cell repertoires in COVID-19. The method was immunoSEQ multiplex PCR; TCRdb's version includes in-frame clones alone and lacks a portion of them. This table holds around 150,000 clones, roughly 81% found once. Material: peripheral blood. Receptors were obtained from a woman aged 45-59 years with active or convalescent COVID-19. Each CDR3 is given with its conserved first and last residue. D genes are given only for firm matches. Only part of the rows carry a size: once, few, many, or a class if the clone is expanded.

.,TRBV5-1,.,TRBJ2-2,TGCGCCAGCAGTCCCTCAGCTAGCTTAAACACCGGGGAGCTGTTTTTT,CASSPSASLNTGELFF
.,TRBV7-2,.,TRBJ2-3,TGTGCCAGCAGCTTAGGGGCAGGGGAGGGAGATACGCAGTATTTT,CASSLGAGEGDTQYF
.,TRBV19,.,TRBJ1-1,TGTGCCAGTAGTATGGGGAGGTCAACTGAAGCTTTCTTT,CASSMGRSTEAFF
TRBD1,TRBV2,.,TRBJ1-1,TGTGCCAGCACCAGGGACAGGCATGAAGCTTTCTTT,CASTRDRHEAFF
.,TRBV7-8,.,TRBJ1-5,TGTGCCACCGCGGCCGGGACATTAAATCAGCCCCAGCATTTT,CATAAGTLNQPQHF
TRBD1,TRBV6-1,.,TRBJ2-1,TGTGCCAGCAGTGAAGCGCCGCAGGGGGCTTACAATGAGCAGTTCTTC,CASSEAPQGAYNEQFF
.,TRBV4-3,.,TRBJ1-2,TGCGCCAGCAGCCGAAAACCGGGGGGGGGCCCGAACTATGGCTACACCTTC,CASSRKPGGGPNYGYTF
TRBD1,TRBV3-1/TRBV3-2,.,TRBJ2-6,TGTGCCAGCAGCCAAGATAGGGGACAGCTACATTTC,CASSQDRGQLHF
.,TRBV12-3/TRBV12-4,few,TRBJ1-2,TGTGCCAGCAGTTTTGAGGCCCGTTATGGCTACACCTTC,CASSFEARYGYTF
TRBD2,TRBV5-4,.,TRBJ2-7,TGTGCCAGCAGCTTCGCTAGCGGGGTCTACGAGCAGTACTTC,CASSFASGVYEQYF
TRBD2,TRBV13,once,TRBJ2-3,TGTGCCAGCAGCTCCCGGATCCGGCCGGAGCGGGGGGATACAGATACGCAGTATTTT,CASSSRIRPERGDTDTQYF
.,TRBV6-5,once,TRBJ1-1,TGTGCCAGCACTCCCTGGGGGGGGATGAACACTGAAGCTTTCTTT,CASTPWGGMNTEAFF
TRBD1,TRBV15,.,TRBJ1-6,TGTGCCACCAGCAGGTCAGGGGGCTCCTATAATTCACCCCTCCACTTT,CATSRSGGSYNSPLHF
TRBD1,TRBV5-1,.,TRBJ2-4,TGCGCCAGCAGCTCGGGGACAGACATATACCGGGCCAAAAACATTCAGTACTTC,CASSSGTDIYRAKNIQYF
.,TRBV6-2/TRBV6-3,.,TRBJ2-1,TGTGCCAGCAGTTACCTAGATGGGGAGCAGTTCTTC,CASSYLDGEQFF
.,TRBV2,few,TRBJ2-7,TGTGCCAGCAGTGAGAGGGACTTCTACGAGCAGTACTTC,CASSERDFYEQYF
TRBD1,TRBV6-2/TRBV6-3,.,TRBJ1-5,TGTGCCAGCAGCCCGGGACAGTATAGCAATCAGCCCCAGCATTTT,CASSPGQYSNQPQHF
TRBD1,TRBV6-5,.,TRBJ1-2,TGTGCCAGCATAAAGAACAGGGGGGAATATGGCTACACCTTC,CASIKNRGEYGYTF
TRBD1,TRBV2,once,TRBJ1-1,TGTGCCAGCAGCGACAGGGGGCTTGGCACTGAAGCTTTCTTT,CASSDRGLGTEAFF
TRBD2,TRBV7-2,.,TRBJ2-5,TGTGCCAGCAGCTTGGCTAGCGGGAGTCAAGAGACCCAGTACTTC,CASSLASGSQETQYF